This T cell receptor beta chain originates from a study of cytomegalovirus exposure and HLA in healthy donors. Per the germline V gene, CDR1 is KGHSH and CDR2 is LQKENI. With 0 bases removed from V and 0 bases from J, the gap between germline ends came to 5 bases. The CDR3 is 14 residues long. This clone was seen more than once but under ten times. This table comes from immunoSEQ multiplex PCR, and its TCRdb copy is limited to in-frame clones, with some not included. This sample has around 250,000 clones, with 90% found just once. Source material: PBMCs. The chain is built from TRBV18 and TRBJ1-1; maybe TRBD1 (5 bases). The TCR sequence derives from a woman in her 30s in good health and CMV-seronegative. CDR3 sequence (DNA): TGTGCCAGCTCACCACCGGGGGTGAACACTGAAGCTTTCTTT. This sequence encodes CASSPPGVNTEAFF.